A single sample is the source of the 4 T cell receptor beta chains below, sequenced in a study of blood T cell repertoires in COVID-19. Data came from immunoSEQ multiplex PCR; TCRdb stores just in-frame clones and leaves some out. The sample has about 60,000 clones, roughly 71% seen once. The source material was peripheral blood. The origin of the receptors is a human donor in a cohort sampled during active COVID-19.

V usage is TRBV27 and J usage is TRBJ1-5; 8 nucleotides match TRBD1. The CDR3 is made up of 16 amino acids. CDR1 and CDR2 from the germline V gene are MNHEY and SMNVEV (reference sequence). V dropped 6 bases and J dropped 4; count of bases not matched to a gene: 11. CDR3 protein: CASREQGGVLNQPQHF. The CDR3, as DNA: TGTGCCAGCAGGGAACAGGGGGGTGTCCTAAATCAGCCCCAGCATTTT.

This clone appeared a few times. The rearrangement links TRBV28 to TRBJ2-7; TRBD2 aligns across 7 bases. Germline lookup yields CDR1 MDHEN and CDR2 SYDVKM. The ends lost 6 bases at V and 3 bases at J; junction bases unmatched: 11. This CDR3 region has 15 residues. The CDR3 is CASSPLGGGLYEQYF. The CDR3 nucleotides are TGTGCCAGCAGCCCTCTGGGCGGGGGACTCTACGAGCAGTACTTC. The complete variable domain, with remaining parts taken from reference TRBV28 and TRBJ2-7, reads DVKVTQSSRYLVKRTGEKVFLECVQDMDHENMFWYRQDPGLGLRLIYFSYDVKMKEKGDIPEGYSVSREKKERFSLILESASTNQTSMYLCASSPLGGGLYEQYFGPGTRLTVT.

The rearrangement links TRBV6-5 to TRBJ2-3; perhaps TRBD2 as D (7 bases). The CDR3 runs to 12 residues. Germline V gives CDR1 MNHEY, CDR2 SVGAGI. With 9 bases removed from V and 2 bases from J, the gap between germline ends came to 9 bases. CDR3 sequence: CASGGATDTQYF. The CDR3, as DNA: TGTGCCAGTGGGGGGGCCACAGATACGCAGTATTTT.

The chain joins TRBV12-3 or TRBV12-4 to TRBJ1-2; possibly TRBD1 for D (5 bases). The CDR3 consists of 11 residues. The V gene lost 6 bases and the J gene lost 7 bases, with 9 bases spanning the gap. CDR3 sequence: CASSDSFGYTF. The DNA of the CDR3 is TGTGCCAGCAGCGACAGTTTTGGCTACACCTTC.